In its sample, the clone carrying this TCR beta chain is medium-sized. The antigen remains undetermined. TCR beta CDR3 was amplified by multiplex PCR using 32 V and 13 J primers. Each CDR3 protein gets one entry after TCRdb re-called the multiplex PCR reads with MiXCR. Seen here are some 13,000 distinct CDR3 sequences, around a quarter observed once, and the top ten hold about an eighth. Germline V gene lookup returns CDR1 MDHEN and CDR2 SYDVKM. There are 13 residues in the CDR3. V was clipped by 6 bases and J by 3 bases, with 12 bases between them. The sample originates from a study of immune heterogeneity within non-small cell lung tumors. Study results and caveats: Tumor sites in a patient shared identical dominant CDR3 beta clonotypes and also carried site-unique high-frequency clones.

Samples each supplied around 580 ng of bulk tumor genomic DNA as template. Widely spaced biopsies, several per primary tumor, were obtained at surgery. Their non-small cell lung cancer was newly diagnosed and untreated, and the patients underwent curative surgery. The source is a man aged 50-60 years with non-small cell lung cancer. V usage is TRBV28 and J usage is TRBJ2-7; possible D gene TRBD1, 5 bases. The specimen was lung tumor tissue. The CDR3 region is CASSPAGNYEQYF. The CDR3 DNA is TGTGCCAGCAGCCCGGCAGGGAACTACGAGCAGTACTTC. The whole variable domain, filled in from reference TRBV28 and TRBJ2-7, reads DVKVTQSSRYLVKRTGEKVFLECVQDMDHENMFWYRQDPGLGLRLIYFSYDVKMKEKGDIPEGYSVSREKKERFSLILESASTNQTSMYLCASSPAGNYEQYFGPGTRLTVT.